Sequencing of this T cell receptor beta chain was carried out in a study of CD8 T cells in ankylosing spondylitis. The CDR3 is 15 residues long. The V and J ends lost 5 bases and 0 bases, in that order; junction bases with no gene match: 3. The V gene's germline CDR1 is SGHRS and CDR2 YFSETQ. Study-wide findings and caveats: What appeared characteristic of ankylosing spondylitis blood was a TCR beta motif of eight or nine highly homologous variants. The clones that were linked to disease were reported to be significantly enriched in matched synovial fluid samples from ankylosing spondylitis patients.

This clonotype appeared many times. Its target is unknown. TCRdb passed the 5' RACE reads through MiXCR, listing each CDR3 protein once. The sample lists under 850,000 distinct CDR3 sequences; around 19% were seen once. What was sequenced was blood, either unsorted or a sorted T cell fraction (not recorded which). The source of this sequence is a male donor with ankylosing spondylitis. The chain links TRBV5-1 to TRBJ2-4; 9 bases map to TRBD1. The CDR3 region has the DNA TGCGCCAGCAGTCTGGGACAGGGAGCCAAAAACATTCAGTACTTC. This gives the protein CASSLGQGAKNIQYF.